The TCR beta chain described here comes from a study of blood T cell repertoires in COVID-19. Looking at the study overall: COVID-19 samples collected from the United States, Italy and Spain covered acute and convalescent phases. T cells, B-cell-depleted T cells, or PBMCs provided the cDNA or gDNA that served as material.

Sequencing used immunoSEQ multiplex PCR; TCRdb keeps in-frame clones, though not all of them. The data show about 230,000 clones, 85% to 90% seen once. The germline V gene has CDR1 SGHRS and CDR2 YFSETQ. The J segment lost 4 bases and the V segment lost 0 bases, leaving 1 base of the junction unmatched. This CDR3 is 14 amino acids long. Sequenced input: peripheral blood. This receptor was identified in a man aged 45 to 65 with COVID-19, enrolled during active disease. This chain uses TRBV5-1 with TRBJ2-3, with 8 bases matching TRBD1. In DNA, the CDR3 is TGCGCCAGCAGCTTGGAGGGACAGGCAGATACGCAGTATTTT. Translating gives CASSLEGQADTQYF.